This T cell receptor beta chain was obtained from a study of T cells in Graves' hyperthyroidism and ophthalmopathy. Study overall: Once the initial diagnosis was made, peripheral blood was obtained before any treatment.

Each person with ophthalmopathy scored at least 3 on the Clinical Activity Score, reached NOSPECS grade 4 or higher, and had been ill under 3 months. The authors obtained PBMCs from over 8 ml of fresh peripheral blood. Details on this clonotype: Its specificity is unknown.

From RNA transcripts, TCR beta CDR3 regions were amplified. The TCR CDR3 was amplified in a first-round RT-PCR using the HTBI primer set. TCRdb processed the multiplex PCR reads anew with MiXCR; each CDR3 protein has one entry. Here the sample spans 450,000 to 650,000 distinct CDR3 sequences, roughly 17% being singletons. Findings of the study overall: Before onset, by a median of around six months, the model predicted ophthalmopathy.

The CDR3 contains 15 residues. Trimming took 1 base from V and 4 from J; bases not matched to a gene: 3. Germline CDR1 reads LGHDT; CDR2 reads YNNKEL (reference sequence). The TCR was taken from a woman between 18 and 29 years old with Graves' ophthalmopathy. Material: blood. The chain has TRBV3-1 and TRBJ2-2, with TRBD1 matching over 7 bases. CDR3 DNA sequence: TGTGCCAGCAGCCAAGGGACAGGTCCCACCGGGGAGCTGTTTTTT. Residues: CASSQGTGPTGELFF.